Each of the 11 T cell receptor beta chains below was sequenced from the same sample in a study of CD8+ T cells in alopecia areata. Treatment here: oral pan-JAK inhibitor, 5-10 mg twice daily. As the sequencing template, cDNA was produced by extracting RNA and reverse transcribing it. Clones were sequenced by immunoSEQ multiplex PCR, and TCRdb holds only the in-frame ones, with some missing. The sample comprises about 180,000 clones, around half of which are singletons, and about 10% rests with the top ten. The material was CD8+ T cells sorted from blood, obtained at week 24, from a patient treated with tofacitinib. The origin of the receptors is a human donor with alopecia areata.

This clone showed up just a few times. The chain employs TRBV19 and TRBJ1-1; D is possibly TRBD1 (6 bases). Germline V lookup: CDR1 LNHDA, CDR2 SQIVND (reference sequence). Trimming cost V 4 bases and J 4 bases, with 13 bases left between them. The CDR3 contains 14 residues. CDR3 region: CASSTLGGVTEAFF. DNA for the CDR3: TGTGCCAGTAGTACCCTAGGGGGAGTCACTGAAGCTTTCTTT.

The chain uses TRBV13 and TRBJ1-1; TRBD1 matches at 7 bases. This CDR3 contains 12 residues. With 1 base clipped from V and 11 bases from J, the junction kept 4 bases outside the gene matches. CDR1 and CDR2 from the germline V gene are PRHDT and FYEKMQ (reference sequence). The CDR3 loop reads CASSLEGAGAFF. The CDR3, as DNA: TGTGCCAGCAGCTTAGAGGGGGCAGGGGCTTTCTTT.

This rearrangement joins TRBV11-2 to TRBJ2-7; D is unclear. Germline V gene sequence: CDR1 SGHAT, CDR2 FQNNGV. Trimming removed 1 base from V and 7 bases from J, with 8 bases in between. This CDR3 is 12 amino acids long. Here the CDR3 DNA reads TGTGCCAGCAGCTTAGGTGACACAGAGCAGTACTTC. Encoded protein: CASSLGDTEQYF.

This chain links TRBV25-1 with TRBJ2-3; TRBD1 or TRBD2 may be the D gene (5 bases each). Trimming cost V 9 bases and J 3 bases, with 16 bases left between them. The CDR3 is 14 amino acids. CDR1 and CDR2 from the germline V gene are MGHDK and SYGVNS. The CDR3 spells CARYPLGETDTQYF. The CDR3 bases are TGTGCCAGGTACCCCCTGGGGGAGACAGATACGCAGTATTTT.

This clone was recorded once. CDR3 residues: CASSSGTVDTQYF. The CDR3, as DNA: TGTGCCAGCAGCTCAGGGACAGTAGATACGCAGTATTTT. J is TRBJ2-3 and V is TRBV9; the match to TRBD1 covers 7 bases. The CDR3 has 13 amino acids. Germline V lookup: CDR1 SGDLS, CDR2 YYNGEE. J gave up 5 bases and V 4 bases, and 4 bases lay outside the gene matches.

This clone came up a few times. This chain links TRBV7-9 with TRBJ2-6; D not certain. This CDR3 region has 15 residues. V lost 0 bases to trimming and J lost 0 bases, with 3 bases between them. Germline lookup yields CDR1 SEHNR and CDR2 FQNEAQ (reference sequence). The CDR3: CASSLAASGANVLTF. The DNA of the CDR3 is TGTGCCAGCAGCTTAGCGGCCTCTGGGGCCAACGTCCTGACTTTC.

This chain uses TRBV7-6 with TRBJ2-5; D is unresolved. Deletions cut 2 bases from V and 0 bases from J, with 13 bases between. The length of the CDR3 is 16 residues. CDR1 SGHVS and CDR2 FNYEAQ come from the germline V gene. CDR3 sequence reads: CASSLLDASNQETQYF. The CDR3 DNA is TGTGCCAGCAGCTTACTTGATGCAAGTAACCAAGAGACCCAGTACTTC.

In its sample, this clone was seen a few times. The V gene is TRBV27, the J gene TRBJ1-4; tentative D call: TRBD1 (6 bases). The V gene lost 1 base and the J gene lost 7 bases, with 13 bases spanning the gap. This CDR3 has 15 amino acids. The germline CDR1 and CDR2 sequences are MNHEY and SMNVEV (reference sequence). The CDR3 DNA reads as TGTGCCAGCAGTTTATTGGGGGGGGCGGGTGAAAAACTGTTTTTT. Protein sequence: CASSLLGGAGEKLFF.

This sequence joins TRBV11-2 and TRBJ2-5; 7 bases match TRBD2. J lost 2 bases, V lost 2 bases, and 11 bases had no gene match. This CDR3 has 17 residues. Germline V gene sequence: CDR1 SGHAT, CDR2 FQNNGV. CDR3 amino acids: CASSLPEASGLQETQYF. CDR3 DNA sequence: TGTGCCAGCAGCTTACCGGAGGCTAGCGGACTACAAGAGACCCAGTACTTC.

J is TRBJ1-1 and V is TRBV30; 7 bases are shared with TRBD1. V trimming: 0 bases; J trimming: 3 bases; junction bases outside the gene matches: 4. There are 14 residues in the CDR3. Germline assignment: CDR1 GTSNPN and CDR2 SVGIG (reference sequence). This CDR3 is CAWSVGGWDTEAFF. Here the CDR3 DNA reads TGTGCCTGGAGTGTAGGGGGCTGGGACACTGAAGCTTTCTTT.

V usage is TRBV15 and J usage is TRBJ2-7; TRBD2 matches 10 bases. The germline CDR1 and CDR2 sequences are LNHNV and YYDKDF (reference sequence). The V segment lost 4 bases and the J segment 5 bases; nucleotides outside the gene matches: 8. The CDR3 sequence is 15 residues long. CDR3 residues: CATSKRAGGPDEQYF. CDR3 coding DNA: TGTGCCACCAGCAAGCGAGCGGGGGGGCCTGACGAGCAGTACTTC.